This entry is about one T cell receptor beta chain. Its target antigen remains unknown. Libraries were made using the immunoSEQ multiplex PCR assay. TCRdb mirrors the immuneACCESS table, restricted to in-frame sequences. Some clones are absent from its copies; in checked studies, under half trace to an unresolved V gene, and the reason for the others is unknown. The sample table includes about 190,000 clones. Less than 2.5% of the sample is held by the ten biggest clonotypes. These data belong to a study of control samples from healthy donors and cancer patients (dated by TCRdb to about 2020). From the germline V gene, CDR1 is SNHLY and CDR2 is FYNNEI. Measured from the cysteine to the phenylalanine, the CDR3 is 14 residues long. Only the CDR3 region is kept as DNA, spanning 42 bases read in frame from base 1. The trim is 4 bases for V and 1 base for J, with a gap of 8 bases between the germline ends.

The chain was built from TRBV2 and TRBJ1-5; the D segment could be TRBD1, given 6 matching bases. This receptor was identified in a woman aged 30 to 39 in good health. Sequences were obtained from blood. CDR3 region: CASSGGGSNQPQHF. The nucleotide sequence reads TGTGCCAGCAGTGGAGGGGGAAGCAATCAGCCCCAGCATTTT.